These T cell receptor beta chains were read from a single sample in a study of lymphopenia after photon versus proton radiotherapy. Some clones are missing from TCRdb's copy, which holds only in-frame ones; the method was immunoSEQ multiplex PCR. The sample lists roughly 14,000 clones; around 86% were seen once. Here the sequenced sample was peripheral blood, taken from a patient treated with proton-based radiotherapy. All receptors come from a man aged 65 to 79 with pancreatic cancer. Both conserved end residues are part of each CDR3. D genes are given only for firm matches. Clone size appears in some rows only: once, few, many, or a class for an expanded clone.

DNA: TGTGCCAGTAGATGGGGGGGCGGAACATCGAACACTGAAGCTTTCTTT
CDR3: CASRWGGGTSNTEAFF
size: once
V: TRBV19
J: TRBJ1-1
D: .

DNA: TGTGCCAGCAGCCAAGGCGGGCCAGAGGCTCGAAATCAGCCCCAGCATTTT
CDR3: CASSQGGPEARNQPQHF
size: .
V: TRBV4-2
J: TRBJ1-5
D: .

DNA: TGCGCCAGCAGCGCATCTACTAGTCCCTACAATGAGCAGTTCTTC
CDR3: CASSASTSPYNEQFF
size: .
V: TRBV4-1
J: TRBJ2-1
D: .

DNA: TGCGCCAGCAGCCAAGATACGGTGGGCAGGTTTACCATATATTTT
CDR3: CASSQDTVGRFTIYF
size: .
V: TRBV4-1
J: TRBJ1-3
D: .

DNA: TGTGCCAGCAGTTTAGGAAACACCATATATTTT
CDR3: CASSLGNTIYF
size: .
V: TRBV6-1
J: TRBJ1-3
D: .

DNA: TGCGCCAGCAGCCAAGAACATAGGAGGGACAGGAGAAGCACAGATACGCAGTATTTT
CDR3: CASSQEHRRDRRSTDTQYF
size: .
V: TRBV4-1
J: TRBJ2-3
D: TRBD1

DNA: TGTGCCTGGGGTGAGGGCCTCCGGGACAGGGACTACTCTGGAAACACCATATATTTT
CDR3: CAWGEGLRDRDYSGNTIYF
size: .
V: TRBV30
J: TRBJ1-3
D: TRBD1

DNA: TGTGCCAGCAGCGGACCTACATCAGAGAACACTGAAGCTTTCTTT
CDR3: CASSGPTSENTEAFF
size: .
V: TRBV9
J: TRBJ1-1
D: .

DNA: TGTGCCAGCAGCGTAGAGGGTAACGCCGGGGAGCTGTTTTTT
CDR3: CASSVEGNAGELFF
size: .
V: TRBV9
J: TRBJ2-2
D: .

DNA: TGTGCCAGCAGATATAATGGGAACACTGAAGCTTTCTTT
CDR3: CASRYNGNTEAFF
size: .
V: TRBV28
J: TRBJ1-1
D: .

DNA: TGTGCCTGGAGTATTCAGAGGACATTCCTGCCTGGGGCCAACGTCCTGACTTTC
CDR3: CAWSIQRTFLPGANVLTF
size: .
V: TRBV30
J: TRBJ2-6
D: .

DNA: TGTGCCAGCAGTGATCAGGTCGGGAGCGGGGGCGCAGATACGCAGTATTTT
CDR3: CASSDQVGSGGADTQYF
size: .
V: TRBV6-1
J: TRBJ2-3
D: TRBD2

DNA: TGTGCCAGCAGCTTAACCGCCGGGCCTTCTGGTGAAAAACTGTTTTTT
CDR3: CASSLTAGPSGEKLFF
size: .
V: TRBV7-3
J: TRBJ1-4
D: .

DNA: TGCGCCAGCAGCGAACAGGGCGCAGATACGCAGTATTTT
CDR3: CASSEQGADTQYF
size: .
V: TRBV10-2
J: TRBJ2-3
D: .

DNA: TGTGCCAGCAGTTTAATTAGCGGGGAAGAGACCCAGTACTTC
CDR3: CASSLISGEETQYF
size: .
V: TRBV6-6
J: TRBJ2-5
D: TRBD2

DNA: TGCGCCAGCAGCTTACCAAGGGTGGAGCGACTAGCGGACCGCTACAATGAGCAGTTCTTC
CDR3: CASSLPRVERLADRYNEQFF
size: .
V: TRBV5-1
J: TRBJ2-1
D: TRBD2

DNA: TGCGCCAGCAGCCAATTCACAGGGGGGTTGAATAGGAACACTGAAGCTTTCTTT
CDR3: CASSQFTGGLNRNTEAFF
size: .
V: TRBV4-1
J: TRBJ1-1
D: TRBD1

DNA: TGCGCCAGCAGCTTGGGTGGGAGCGCCTACTATGGCTACACCTTC
CDR3: CASSLGGSAYYGYTF
size: .
V: TRBV5-1
J: TRBJ1-2
D: .

DNA: TGTGCCAGTAGTATTAGTCTCCGGGGGACCCAGTACTTC
CDR3: CASSISLRGTQYF
size: .
V: TRBV19
J: TRBJ2-5
D: .

DNA: TGTGCCAGCAGCCCACGGGGACAGGGGGACTACGAGCAGTACTTC
CDR3: CASSPRGQGDYEQYF
size: .
V: TRBV7-9
J: TRBJ2-7
D: TRBD1

DNA: TGTGCCAGCAGCTCCAGACTAGCCAAAAACATTCAGTACTTC
CDR3: CASSSRLAKNIQYF
size: once
V: TRBV11-2
J: TRBJ2-4
D: .

DNA: TGTGCCAGCAGCTCCGTTTATAGGACCCTCAATGAGCAGTTCTTC
CDR3: CASSSVYRTLNEQFF
size: .
V: TRBV7-6
J: TRBJ2-1
D: .